This T cell receptor beta chain was captured in a study of T-cell memory formation after mild COVID-19. Notes on the study in general: Clones that got smaller from day 15 to 85 had even CD4/CD8, while clones growing later tipped toward CD4+. Within pre-infection memory, some responding clones were found, suggesting cross-reactive memory joined.

TCRdb itself ran the 5' RACE reads through MiXCR, one entry per CDR3 protein. The repertoire consists of about half a million distinct CDR3 sequences, with about 18% occurring once and the leading ten covering about 12%. As for this clonotype: Its antigen is currently unknown.

The sequenced sample was PBMCs or a T cell subset sorted from them (not recorded which). The receptor was isolated from an adult woman who had mild COVID-19 (a few samples of this study predate the infection). Cell type and time point are not known.

CDR3 loop: CSARTGGGNTEAFF. The CDR3 nucleotides read TGCAGTGCTAGAACCGGAGGAGGGAACACTGAAGCTTTCTTT. V is TRBV20-1 and J is TRBJ1-1; D ambiguous. Germline V gene lookup returns CDR1 DFQATT and CDR2 SNEGSKA (reference sequence). This CDR3 has 14 amino acids. V was pared by 2 bases and J by 1 base, with 11 bases between.